This TCR beta chain was retrieved from a study of cytomegalovirus exposure and HLA in healthy donors. Study context: From 170 million or so T cells, an earlier analysis saw roughly 110 million unique TCR beta sequences. Study-wide results and caveats: A later analysis revealed that TCR association rates differed between HLA loci, peaking at DRB1 and bottoming out at HLA-C. Beyond CMV serostatus, there was no information to go on about immune exposure.

Concerning this clone: Its antigen is as yet unknown.

The PCR used 60 Vbeta and 13 Jbeta primers. Assay: immunoSEQ multiplex PCR; the TCRdb copy retains only in-frame clones and omits some. The sample carries 90,000 to 120,000 clones, roughly three quarters recorded once. The sequencing input was PBMCs. The clonotype was recovered from a man between 18 and 35 years old in good health and CMV-seronegative.

CDR3 loop: CASSPTGRNEKLFF. The CDR3 region has the DNA TGCGCCAGCAGCCCGACAGGGAGGAATGAAAAACTGTTTTTT. V usage is TRBV4-3 and J usage is TRBJ1-4, with 7 nucleotides matching TRBD1. V gave up 4 bases and J gave up 5 bases; unmatched junction bases: 4. Germline V CDR1 and CDR2: LGHNA, YSLEER. The CDR3 runs to 14 residues.